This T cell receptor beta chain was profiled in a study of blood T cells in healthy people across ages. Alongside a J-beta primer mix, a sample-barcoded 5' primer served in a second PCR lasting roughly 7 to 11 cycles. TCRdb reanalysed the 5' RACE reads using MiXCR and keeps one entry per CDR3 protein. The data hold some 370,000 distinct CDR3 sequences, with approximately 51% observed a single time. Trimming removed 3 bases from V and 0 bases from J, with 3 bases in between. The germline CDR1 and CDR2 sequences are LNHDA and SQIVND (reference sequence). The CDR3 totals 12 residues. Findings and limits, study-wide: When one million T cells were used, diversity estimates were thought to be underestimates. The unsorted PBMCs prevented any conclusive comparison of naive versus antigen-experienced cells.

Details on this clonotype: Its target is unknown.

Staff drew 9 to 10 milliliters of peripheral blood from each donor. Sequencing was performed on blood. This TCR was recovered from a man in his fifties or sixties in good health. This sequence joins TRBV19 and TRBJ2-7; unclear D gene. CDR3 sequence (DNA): TGTGCCAGTAGTATGAGCTCCTACGAGCAGTACTTC. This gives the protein CASSMSSYEQYF. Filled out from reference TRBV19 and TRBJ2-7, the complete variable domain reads DGGITQSPKYLFRKEGQNVTLSCEQNLNHDAMYWYRQDPGQGLRLIYYSQIVNDFQKGDIAEGYSVSREKKESFPLTVTSAQKNPTAFYLCASSMSSYEQYFGPGTRLTVT.